This T cell receptor beta chain came from a study of blood T cell repertoires in COVID-19. This CDR3 is 12 amino acids long. Germline V gives CDR1 LNHDA, CDR2 SQIVND (reference sequence). Trimming stripped 6 bases from V and 4 bases from J, with 7 bases between. Assay used: immunoSEQ multiplex PCR; TCRdb lists only in-frame clones, some missing. The sample gives 70,000 to 95,000 clones, around 81% of which show up once; over 15% is in the top ten. This TCR came from a man aged 80 or over with active or convalescent COVID-19. The chain has TRBV19 and TRBJ1-5; D remains ambiguous. The source material was peripheral blood. The CDR3 nucleotides are TGTGCCAGTAGCAGAGGAAATCAGCCCCAGCATTTT. Translating it yields CASSRGNQPQHF. Supplemented by reference TRBV19 and TRBJ1-5, the full variable domain reads DGGITQSPKYLFRKEGQNVTLSCEQNLNHDAMYWYRQDPGQGLRLIYYSQIVNDFQKGDIAEGYSVSREKKESFPLTVTSAQKNPTAFYLCASSRGNQPQHFGDGTRLSIL.